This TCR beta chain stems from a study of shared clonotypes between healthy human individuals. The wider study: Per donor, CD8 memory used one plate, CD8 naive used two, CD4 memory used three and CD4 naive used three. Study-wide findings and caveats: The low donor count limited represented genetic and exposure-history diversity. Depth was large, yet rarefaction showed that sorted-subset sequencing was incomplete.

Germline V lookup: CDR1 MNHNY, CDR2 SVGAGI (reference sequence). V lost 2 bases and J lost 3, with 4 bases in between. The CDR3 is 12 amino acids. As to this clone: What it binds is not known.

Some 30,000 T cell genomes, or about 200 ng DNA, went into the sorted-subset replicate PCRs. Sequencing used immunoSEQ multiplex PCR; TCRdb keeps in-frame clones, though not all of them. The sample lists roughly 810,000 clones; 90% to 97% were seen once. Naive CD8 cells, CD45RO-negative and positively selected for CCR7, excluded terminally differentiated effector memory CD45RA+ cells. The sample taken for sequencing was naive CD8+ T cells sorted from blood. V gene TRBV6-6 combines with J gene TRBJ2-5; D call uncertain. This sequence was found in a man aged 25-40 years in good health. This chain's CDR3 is CASSYSEETQYF. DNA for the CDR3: TGTGCCAGCAGTTACAGTGAAGAGACCCAGTACTTC.